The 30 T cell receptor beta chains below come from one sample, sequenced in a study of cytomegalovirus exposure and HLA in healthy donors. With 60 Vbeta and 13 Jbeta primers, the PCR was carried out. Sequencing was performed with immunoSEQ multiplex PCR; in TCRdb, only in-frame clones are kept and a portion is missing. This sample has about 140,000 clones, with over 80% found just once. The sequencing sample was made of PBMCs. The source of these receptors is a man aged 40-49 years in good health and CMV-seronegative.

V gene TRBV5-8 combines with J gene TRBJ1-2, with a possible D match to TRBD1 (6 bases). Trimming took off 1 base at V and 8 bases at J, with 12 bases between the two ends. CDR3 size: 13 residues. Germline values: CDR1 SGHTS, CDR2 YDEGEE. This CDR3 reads CASSLKQGRGYTF. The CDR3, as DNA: TGTGCCAGCAGCTTGAAACAGGGTAGGGGCTACACCTTC.

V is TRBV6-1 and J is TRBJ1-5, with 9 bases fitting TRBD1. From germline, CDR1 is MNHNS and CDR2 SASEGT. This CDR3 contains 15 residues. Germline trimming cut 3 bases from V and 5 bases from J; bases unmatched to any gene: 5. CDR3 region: CASSEDRGRYQPQHF. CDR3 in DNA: TGTGCCAGCAGTGAGGACAGGGGAAGGTATCAGCCCCAGCATTTT.

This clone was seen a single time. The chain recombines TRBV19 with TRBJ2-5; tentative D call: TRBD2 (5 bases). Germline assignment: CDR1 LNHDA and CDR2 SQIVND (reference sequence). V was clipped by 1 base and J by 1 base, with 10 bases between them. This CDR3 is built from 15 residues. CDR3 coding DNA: TGTGCCAGTAGTATAGCGGGAAGGTCCCAAGAGACCCAGTACTTC. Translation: CASSIAGRSQETQYF.

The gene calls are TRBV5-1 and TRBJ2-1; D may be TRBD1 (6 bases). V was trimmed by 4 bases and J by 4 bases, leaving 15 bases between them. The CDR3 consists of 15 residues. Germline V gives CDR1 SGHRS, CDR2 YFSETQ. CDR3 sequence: CASSLRTAEYNEQFF. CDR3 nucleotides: TGCGCCAGCAGCCTCAGGACAGCAGAGTACAATGAGCAGTTCTTC.

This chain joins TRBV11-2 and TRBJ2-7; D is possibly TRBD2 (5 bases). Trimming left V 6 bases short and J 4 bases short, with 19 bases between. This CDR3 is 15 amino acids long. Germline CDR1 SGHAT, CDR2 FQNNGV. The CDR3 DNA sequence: TGTGCCAGCAGTGATTGGGCGGGCTCCTATTACGAGCAGTACTTC. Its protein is CASSDWAGSYYEQYF.

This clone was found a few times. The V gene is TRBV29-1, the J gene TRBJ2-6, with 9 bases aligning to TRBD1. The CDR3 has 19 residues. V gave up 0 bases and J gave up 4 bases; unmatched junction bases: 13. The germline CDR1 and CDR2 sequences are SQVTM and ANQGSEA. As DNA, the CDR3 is TGCAGCGTTGAAGATCCCGGGGAACAGGGGGCGTCGGGGGCCAACGTCCTGACTTTC. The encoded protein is CSVEDPGEQGASGANVLTF.

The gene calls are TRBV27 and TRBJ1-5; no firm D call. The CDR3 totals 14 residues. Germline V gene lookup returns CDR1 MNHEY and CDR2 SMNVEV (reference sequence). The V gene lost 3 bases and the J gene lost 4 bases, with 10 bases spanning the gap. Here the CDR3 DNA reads TGTGCCAGCAGTTTGCTGAGTACTAATCAGCCCCAGCATTTT. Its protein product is CASSLLSTNQPQHF.

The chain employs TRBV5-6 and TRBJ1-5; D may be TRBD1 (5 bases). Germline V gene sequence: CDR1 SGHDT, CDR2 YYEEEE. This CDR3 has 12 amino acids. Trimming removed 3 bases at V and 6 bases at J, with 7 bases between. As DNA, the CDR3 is TGTGCCAGCAGCTCCCAGGGTCAGCCCCAGCATTTT. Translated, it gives CASSSQGQPQHF.

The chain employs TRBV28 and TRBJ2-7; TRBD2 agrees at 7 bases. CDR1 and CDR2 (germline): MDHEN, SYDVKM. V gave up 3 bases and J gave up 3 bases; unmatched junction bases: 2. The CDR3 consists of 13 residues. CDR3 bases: TGTGCCAGCAGTTTCAGGGACTACTACGAGCAGTACTTC. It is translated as CASSFRDYYEQYF.

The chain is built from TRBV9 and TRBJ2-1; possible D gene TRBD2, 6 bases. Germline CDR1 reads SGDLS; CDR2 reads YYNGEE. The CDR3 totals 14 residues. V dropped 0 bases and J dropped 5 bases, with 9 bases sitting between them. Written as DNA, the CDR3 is TGTGCCAGCAGCGTAGTGGGACTTGACAATGAGCAGTTCTTC. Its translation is CASSVVGLDNEQFF.

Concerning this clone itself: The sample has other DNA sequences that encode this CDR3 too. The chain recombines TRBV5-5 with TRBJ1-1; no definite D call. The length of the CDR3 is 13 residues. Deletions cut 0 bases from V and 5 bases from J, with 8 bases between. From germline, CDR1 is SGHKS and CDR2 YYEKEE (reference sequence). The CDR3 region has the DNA TGTGCCAGCAGCTTGGTATGGAGGACTGAAGCTTTCTTT. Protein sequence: CASSLVWRTEAFF.

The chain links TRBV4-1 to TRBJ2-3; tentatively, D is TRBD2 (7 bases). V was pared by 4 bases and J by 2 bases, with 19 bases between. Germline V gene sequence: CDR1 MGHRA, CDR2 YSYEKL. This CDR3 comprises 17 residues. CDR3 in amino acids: CASSLTIGGTYTDTQYF. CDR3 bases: TGCGCCAGCAGCCTTACTATCGGGGGGACATACACAGATACGCAGTATTTT.

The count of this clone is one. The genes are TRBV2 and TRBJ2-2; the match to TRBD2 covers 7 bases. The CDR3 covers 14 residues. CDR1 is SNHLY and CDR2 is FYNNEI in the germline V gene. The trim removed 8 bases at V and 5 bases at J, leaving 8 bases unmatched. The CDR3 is CASFGGGGTGELFF. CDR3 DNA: TGTGCCAGCTTTGGTGGGGGGGGAACCGGGGAGCTGTTTTTT.

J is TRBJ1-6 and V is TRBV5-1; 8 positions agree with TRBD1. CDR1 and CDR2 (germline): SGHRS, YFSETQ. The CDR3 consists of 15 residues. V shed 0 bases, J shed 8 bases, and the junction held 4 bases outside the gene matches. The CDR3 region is CASSLEGQVHSPLHF. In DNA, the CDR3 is TGCGCCAGCAGCTTGGAGGGACAGGTCCATTCACCCCTCCACTTT.

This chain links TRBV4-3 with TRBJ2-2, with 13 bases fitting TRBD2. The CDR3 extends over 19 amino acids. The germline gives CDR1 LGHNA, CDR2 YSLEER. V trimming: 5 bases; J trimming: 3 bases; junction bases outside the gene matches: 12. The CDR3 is CASSFELAGGPGYTGELFF. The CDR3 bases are TGCGCCAGCAGCTTTGAACTAGCGGGGGGGCCTGGTTACACCGGGGAGCTGTTTTTT.

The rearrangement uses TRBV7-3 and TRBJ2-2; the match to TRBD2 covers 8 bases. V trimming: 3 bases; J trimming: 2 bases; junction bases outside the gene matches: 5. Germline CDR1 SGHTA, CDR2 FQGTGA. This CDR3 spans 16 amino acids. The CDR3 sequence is CASSFDLAGNTGELFF. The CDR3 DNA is TGTGCCAGCAGCTTCGACCTAGCGGGTAACACCGGGGAGCTGTTTTTT.

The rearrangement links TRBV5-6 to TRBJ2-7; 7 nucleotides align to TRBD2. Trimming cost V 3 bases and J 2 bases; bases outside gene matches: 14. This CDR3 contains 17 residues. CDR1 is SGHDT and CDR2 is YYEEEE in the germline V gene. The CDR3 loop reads CASSSRGGSERAYEQYF. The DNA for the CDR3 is TGTGCCAGCAGCTCCCGTGGCGGGAGTGAGAGGGCCTACGAGCAGTACTTC.

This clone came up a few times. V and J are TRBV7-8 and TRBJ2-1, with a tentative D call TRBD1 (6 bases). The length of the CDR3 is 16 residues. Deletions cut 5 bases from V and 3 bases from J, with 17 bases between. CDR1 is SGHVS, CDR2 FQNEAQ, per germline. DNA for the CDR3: TGTGCCAGCAGCATCGGTGGACAGCTCGTCTACAATGAGCAGTTCTTC. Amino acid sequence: CASSIGGQLVYNEQFF. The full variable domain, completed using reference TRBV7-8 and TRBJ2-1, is GAGVSQSPRYKVAKRGQDVALRCDPISGHVSLFWYQQALGQGPEFLTYFQNEAQLDKSGLPSDRFFAERPEGSVSTLKIQRTQQEDSAVYLCASSIGGQLVYNEQFFGPGTRLTVL.

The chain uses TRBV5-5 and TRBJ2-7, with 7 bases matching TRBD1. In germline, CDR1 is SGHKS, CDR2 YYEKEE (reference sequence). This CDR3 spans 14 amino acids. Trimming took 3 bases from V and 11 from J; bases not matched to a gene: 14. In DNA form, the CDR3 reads TGTGCCAGCAGCTCCCCCACAGGGGTGGACTCAAAGTACTTC. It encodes CASSSPTGVDSKYF.

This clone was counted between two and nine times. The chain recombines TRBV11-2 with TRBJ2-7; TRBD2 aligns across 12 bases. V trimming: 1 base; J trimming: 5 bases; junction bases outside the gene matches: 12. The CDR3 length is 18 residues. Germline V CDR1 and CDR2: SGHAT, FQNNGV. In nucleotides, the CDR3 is TGTGCCAGCAGCTTAGTTCCTAGCGGGGGGGCAAGTGACGACGAGCAGTACTTC. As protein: CASSLVPSGGASDDEQYF.

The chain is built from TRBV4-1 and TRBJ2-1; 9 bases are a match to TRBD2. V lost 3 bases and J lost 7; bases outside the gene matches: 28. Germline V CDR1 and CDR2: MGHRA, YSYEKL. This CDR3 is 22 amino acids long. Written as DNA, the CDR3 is TGCGCCAGCAGCCACAAGATTTCTGGGGGAGCGGGAGGTTTTGGATTAAGTAATGAGCAGTTCTTC. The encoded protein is CASSHKISGGAGGFGLSNEQFF.

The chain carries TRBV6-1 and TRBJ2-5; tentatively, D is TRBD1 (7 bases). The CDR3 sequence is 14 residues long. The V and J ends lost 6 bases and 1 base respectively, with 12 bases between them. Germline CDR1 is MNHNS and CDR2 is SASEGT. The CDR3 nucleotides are TGTGCCAGCAGGCGGGACAGAGTCCAAGAGACCCAGTACTTC. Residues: CASRRDRVQETQYF.

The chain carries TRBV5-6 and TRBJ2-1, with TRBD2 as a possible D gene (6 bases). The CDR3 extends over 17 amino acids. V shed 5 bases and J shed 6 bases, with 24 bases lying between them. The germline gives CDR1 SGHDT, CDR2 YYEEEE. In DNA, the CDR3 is TGTGCCAGCAGTTTCCCTCCGGTAGGCGGGGCCATCAATGAGCAGTTCTTC. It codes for CASSFPPVGGAINEQFF.

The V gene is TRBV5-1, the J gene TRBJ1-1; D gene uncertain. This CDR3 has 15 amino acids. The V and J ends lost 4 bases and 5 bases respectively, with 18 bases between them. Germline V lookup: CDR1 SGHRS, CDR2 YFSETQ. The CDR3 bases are TGCGCCAGCAGCCTAGCCTGGGGAGGAGGAACTGAAGCTTTCTTT. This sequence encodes CASSLAWGGGTEAFF.

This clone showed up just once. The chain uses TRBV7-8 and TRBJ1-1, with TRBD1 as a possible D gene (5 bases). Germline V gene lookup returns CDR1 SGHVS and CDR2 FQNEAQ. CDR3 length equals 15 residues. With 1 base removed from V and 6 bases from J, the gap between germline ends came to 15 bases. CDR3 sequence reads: CASSLVPMKGAEAFF. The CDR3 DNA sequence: TGTGCCAGCAGCTTAGTCCCTATGAAAGGGGCTGAAGCTTTCTTT.

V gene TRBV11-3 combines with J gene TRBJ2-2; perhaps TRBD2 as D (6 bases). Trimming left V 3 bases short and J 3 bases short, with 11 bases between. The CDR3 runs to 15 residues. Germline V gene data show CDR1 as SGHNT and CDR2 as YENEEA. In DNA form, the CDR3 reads TGTGCCAGCAGCTTTAGACTAGGGGACACCGGGGAGCTGTTTTTT. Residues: CASSFRLGDTGELFF. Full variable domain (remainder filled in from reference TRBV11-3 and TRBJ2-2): EAGVVQSPRYKIIEKKQPVAFWCNPISGHNTLYWYLQNLGQGPELLIRYENEEAVDDSQLPKDRFSAERLKGVDSTLKIQPAELGDSAVYLCASSFRLGDTGELFFGEGSRLTVL.

CDR3 loop: CASSQEDRGLTDTQYF. CDR3 DNA: TGCGCCAGCAGCCAAGAGGACAGGGGGCTGACAGATACGCAGTATTTT. J is TRBJ2-3 and V is TRBV4-1, with 11 bases that match TRBD1. The CDR3 loop spans 16 amino acids. V lost 0 bases and J lost 3; bases outside the gene matches: 2. Germline CDR1 MGHRA, CDR2 YSYEKL.

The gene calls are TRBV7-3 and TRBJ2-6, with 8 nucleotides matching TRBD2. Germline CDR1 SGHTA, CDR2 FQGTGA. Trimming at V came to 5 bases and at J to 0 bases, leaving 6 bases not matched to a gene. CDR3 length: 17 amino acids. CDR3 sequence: CASSAQRGLSGANVLTF. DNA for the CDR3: TGTGCCAGCAGCGCTCAGCGGGGGCTCTCTGGGGCCAACGTCCTGACTTTC.

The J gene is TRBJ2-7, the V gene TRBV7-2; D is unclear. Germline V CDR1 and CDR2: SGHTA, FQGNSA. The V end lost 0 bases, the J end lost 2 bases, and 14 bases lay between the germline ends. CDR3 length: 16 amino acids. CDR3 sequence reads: CASSLAVGLPTYEQYF. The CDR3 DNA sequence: TGTGCCAGCAGCTTAGCGGTTGGGCTCCCAACCTACGAGCAGTACTTC.

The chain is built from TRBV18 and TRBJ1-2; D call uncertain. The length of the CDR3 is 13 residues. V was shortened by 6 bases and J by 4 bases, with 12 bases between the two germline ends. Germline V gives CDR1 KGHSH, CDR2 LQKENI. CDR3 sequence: CASSPTTVYGYTF. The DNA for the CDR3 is TGTGCCAGCTCTCCAACCACGGTCTATGGCTACACCTTC.